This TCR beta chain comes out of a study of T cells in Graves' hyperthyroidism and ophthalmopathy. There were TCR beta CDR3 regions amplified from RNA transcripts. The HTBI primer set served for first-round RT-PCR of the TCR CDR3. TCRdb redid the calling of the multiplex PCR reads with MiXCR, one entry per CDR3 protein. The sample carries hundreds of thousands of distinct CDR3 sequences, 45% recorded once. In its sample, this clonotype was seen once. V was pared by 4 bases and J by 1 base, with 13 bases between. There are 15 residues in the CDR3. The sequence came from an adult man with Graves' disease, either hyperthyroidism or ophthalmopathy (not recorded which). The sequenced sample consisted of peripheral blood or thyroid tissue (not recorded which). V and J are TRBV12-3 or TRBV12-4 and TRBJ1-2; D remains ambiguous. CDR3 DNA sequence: TGTGCCAGCAGTTACCGGTCCCCAGTTAACTATGGCTACACCTTC. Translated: CASSYRSPVNYGYTF.